This T cell receptor (beta chain) was captured by sequencing in a study of blood T cell repertoires in COVID-19. Study context: Sites in the United States, Italy and Spain provided acute and convalescent COVID-19 samples.

Per germline, CDR1 SGHAT and CDR2 FQDESV (reference sequence). V lost 6 bases to trimming and J lost 5 bases; unmatched junction nucleotides: 6. This CDR3 spans 15 amino acids. Per the study methods: Using reference gene primer amplification, nucleated cell counts were estimated. The method was immunoSEQ multiplex PCR; TCRdb's version includes in-frame clones alone and lacks a portion of them. V, J and clone size are those of that table, while D and trimming were read from the DNA. The sample lists 200,000 to 250,000 clones, approximately 84% occurring once. Participants came from roughly 23 US areas, aged about 18 to 90 years. Either two negative PCRs, clearance, or symptom resolution qualified Cohort 3 donors as recovered.

This chain joins TRBV11-1 and TRBJ2-1, with 11 bases aligning to TRBD2. This receptor was obtained from a middle-aged man who had recovered from COVID-19. Sequences were obtained from PBMCs or T cells enriched from blood (not recorded which). CDR3 nucleotide sequence: TGTGCCAGCAGTAGGGGACTAGCGGTACACAATGAGCAGTTCTTC. It yields the protein CASSRGLAVHNEQFF.